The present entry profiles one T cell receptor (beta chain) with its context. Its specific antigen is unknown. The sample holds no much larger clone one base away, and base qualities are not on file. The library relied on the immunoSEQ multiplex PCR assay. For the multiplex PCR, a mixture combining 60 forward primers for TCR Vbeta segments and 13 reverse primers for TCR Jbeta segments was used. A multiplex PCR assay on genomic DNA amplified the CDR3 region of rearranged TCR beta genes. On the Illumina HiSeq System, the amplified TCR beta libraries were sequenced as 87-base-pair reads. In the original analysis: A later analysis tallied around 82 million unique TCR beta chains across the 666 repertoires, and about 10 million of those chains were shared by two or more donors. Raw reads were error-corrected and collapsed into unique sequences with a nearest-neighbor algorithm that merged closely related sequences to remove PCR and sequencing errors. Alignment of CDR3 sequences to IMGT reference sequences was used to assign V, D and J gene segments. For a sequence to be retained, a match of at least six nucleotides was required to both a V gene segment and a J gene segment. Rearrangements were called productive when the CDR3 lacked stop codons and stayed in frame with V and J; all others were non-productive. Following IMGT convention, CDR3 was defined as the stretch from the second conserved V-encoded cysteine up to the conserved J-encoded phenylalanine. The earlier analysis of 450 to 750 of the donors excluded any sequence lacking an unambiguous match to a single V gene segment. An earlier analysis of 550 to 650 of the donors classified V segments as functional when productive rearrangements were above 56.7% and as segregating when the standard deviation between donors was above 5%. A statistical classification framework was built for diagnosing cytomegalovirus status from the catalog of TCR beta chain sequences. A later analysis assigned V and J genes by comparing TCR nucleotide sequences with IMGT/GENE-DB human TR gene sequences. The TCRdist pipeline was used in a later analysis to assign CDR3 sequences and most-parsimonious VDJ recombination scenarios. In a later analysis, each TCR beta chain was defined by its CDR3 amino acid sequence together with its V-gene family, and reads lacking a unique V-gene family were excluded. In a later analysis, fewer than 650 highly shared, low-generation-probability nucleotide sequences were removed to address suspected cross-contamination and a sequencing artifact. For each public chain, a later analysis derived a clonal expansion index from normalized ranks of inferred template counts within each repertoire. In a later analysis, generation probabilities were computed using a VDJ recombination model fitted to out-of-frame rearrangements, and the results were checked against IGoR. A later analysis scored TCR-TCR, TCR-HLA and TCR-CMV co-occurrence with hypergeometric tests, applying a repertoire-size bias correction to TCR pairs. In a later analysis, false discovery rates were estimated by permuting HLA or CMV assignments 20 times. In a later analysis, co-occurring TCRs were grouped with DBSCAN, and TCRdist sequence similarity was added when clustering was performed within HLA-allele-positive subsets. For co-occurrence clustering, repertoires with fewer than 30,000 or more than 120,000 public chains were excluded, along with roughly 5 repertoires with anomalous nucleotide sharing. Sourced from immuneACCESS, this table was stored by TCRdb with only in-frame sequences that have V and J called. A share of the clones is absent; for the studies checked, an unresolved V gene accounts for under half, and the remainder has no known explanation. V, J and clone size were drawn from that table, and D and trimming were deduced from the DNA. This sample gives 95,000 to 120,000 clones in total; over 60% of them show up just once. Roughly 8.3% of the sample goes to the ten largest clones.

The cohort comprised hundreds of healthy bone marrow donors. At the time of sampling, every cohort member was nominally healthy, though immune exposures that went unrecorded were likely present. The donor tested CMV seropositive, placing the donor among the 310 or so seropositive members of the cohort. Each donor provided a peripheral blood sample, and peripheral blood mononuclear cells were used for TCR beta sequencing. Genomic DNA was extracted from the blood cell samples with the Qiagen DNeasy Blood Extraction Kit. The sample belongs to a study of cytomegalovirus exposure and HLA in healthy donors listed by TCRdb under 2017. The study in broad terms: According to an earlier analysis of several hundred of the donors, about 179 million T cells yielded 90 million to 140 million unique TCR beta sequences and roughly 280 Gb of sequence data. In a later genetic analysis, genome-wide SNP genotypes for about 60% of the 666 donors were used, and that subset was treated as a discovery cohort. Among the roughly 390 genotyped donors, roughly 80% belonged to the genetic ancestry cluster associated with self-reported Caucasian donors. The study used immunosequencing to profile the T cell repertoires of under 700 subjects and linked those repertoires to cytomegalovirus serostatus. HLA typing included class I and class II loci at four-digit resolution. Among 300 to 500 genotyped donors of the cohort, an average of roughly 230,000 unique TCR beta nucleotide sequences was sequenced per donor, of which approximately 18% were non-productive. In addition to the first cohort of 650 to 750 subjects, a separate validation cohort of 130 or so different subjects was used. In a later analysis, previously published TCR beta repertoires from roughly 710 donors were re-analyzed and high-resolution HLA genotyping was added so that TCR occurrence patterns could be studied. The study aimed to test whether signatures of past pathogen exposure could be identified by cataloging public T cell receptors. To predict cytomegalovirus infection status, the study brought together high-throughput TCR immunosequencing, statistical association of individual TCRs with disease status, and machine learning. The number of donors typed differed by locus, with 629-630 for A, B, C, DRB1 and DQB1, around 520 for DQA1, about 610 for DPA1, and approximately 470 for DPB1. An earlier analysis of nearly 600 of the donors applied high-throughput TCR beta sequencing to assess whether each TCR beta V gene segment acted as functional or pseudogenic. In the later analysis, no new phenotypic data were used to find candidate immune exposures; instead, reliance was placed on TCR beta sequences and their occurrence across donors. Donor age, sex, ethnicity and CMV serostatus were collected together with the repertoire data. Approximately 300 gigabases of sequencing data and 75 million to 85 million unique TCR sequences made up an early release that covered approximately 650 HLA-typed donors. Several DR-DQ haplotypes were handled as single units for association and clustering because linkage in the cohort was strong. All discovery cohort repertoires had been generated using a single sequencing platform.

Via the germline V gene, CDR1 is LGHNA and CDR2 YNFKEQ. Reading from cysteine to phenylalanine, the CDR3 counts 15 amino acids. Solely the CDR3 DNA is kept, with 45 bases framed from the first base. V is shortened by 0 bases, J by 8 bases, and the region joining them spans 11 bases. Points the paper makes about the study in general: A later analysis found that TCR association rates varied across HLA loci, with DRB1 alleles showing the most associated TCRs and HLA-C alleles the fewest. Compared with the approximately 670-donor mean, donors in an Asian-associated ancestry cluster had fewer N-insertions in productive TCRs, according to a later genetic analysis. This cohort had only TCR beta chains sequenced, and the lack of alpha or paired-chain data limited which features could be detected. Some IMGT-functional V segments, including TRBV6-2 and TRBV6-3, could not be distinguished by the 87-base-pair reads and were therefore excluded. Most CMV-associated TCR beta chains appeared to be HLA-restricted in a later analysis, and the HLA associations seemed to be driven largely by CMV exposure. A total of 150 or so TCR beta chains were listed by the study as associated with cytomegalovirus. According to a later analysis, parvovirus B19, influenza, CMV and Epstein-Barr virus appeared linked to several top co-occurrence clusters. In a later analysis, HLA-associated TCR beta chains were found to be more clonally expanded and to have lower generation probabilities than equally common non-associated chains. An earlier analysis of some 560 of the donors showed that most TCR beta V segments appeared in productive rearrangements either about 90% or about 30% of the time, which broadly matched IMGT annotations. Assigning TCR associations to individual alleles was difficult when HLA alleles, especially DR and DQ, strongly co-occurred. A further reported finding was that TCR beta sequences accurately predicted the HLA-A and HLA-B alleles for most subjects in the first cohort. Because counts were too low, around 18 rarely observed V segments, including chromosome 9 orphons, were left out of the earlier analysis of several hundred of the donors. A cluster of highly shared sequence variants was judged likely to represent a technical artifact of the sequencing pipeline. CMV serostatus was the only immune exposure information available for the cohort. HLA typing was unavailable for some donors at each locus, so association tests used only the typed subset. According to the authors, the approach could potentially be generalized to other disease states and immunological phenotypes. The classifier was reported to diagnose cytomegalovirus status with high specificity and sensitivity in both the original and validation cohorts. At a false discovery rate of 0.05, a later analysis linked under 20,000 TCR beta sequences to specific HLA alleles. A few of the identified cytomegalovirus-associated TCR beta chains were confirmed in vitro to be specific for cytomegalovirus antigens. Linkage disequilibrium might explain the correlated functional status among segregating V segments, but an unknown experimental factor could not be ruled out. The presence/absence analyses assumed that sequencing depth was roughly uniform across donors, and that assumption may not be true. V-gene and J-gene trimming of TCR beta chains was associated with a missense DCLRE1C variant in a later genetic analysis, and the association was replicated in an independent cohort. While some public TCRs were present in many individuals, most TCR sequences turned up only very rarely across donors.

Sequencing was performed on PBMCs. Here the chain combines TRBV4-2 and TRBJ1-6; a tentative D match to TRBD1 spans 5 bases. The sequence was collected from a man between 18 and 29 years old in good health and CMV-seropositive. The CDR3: CASSQEGSGHSPLHF. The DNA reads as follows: TGTGCCAGCAGCCAAGAGGGGTCAGGGCATTCACCCCTCCACTTT.